Shown below are 3 T cell receptor beta chains from a single sample sequenced in a study of cytomegalovirus exposure and HLA in healthy donors. With 60 Vbeta and 13 Jbeta primers, the PCR was carried out. Data came from immunoSEQ multiplex PCR; TCRdb stores just in-frame clones and leaves some out. In the table there are 55,000 to 80,000 clones, 55% to 80% of which are singletons. What was sequenced was PBMCs. These receptors were obtained from a woman under 40 in good health and CMV-seronegative.

The rearrangement uses TRBV5-1 and TRBJ2-3, with 8 bases fitting TRBD1. Losses at the gene ends were 2 bases for V and 2 bases for J; bases not matched to a gene: 4. The CDR3 sequence is 15 residues long. CDR1 and CDR2 (germline): SGHRS, YFSETQ. DNA for the CDR3: TGCGCCAGCAGCTTCGACAGGGGTAACACAGATACGCAGTATTTT. Translating gives CASSFDRGNTDTQYF.

A note on this clone: Within the sample, other DNA sequences also encode this same CDR3. The genes are TRBV13 and TRBJ1-2; unclear D gene. With 0 bases removed from V and 2 bases from J, the gap between germline ends came to 4 bases. Germline V gene lookup returns CDR1 PRHDT and CDR2 FYEKMQ (reference sequence). The CDR3 is 13 amino acids. The DNA of the CDR3 is TGTGCCAGCAGCTTAGGCCAGAACTATGGCTACACCTTC. As protein: CASSLGQNYGYTF.

This sequence joins TRBV21-1 and TRBJ1-4; no DNA check was done on the table's D call, TRBD1. TRBV21-1 is a known pseudogene. The CDR3 contains 15 residues. The DNA for the CDR3 is TGTGCCAGCAGCTTTCCCGGGACAGGAGGTGAAAAACTGTTTTTT. This sequence encodes CASSFPGTGGEKLFF.